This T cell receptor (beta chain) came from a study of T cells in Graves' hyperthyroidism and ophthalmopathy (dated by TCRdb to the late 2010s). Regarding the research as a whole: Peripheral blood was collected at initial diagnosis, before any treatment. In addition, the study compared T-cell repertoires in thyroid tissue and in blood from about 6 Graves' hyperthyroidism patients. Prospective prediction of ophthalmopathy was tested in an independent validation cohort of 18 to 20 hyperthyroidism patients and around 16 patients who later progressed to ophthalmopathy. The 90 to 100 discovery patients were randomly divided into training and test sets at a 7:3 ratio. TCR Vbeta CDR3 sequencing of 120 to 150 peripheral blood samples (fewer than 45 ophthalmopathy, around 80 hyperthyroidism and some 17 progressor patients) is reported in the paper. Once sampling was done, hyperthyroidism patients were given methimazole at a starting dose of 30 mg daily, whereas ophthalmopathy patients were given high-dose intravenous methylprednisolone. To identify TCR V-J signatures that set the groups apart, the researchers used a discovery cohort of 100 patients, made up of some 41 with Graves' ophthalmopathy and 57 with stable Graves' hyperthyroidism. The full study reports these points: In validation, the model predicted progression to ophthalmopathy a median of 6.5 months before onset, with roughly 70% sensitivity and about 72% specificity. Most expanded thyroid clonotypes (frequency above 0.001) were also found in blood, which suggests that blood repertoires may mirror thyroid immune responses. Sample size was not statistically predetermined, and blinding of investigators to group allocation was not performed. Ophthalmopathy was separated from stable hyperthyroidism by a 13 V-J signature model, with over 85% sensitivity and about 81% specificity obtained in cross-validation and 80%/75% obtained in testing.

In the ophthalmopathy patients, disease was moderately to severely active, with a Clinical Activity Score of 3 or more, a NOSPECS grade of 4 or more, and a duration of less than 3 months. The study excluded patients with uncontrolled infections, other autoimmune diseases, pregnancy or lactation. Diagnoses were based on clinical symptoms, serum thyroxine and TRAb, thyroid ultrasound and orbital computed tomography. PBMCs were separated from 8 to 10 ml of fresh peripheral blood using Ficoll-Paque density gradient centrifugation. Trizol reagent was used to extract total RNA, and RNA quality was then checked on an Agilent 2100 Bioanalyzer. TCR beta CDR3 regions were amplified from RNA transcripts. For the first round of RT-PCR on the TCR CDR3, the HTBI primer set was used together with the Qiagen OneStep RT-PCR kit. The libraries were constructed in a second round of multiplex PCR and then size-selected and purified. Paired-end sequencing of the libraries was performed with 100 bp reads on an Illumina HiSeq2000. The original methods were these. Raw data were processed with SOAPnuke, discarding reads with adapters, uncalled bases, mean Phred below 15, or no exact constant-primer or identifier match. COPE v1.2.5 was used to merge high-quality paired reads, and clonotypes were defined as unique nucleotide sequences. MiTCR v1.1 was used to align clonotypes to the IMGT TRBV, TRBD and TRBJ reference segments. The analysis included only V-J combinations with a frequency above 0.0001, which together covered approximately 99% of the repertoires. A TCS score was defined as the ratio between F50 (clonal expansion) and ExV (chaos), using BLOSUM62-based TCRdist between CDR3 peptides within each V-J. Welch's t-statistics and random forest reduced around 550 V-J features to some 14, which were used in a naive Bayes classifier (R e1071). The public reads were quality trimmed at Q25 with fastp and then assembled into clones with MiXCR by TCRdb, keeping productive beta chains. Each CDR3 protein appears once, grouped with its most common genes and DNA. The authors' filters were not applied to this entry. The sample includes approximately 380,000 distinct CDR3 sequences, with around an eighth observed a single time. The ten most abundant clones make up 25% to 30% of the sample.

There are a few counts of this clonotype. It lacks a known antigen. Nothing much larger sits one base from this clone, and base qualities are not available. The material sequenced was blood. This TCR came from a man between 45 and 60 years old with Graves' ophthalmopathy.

Read as DNA, the sequence is TGTGCCAGCAGTTTAGTAGGGGGTGGTCCGAGAAACACCATATATTTT. This codes for CASSLVGGGPRNTIYF. This chain joins TRBV12-3 or TRBV12-4 to TRBJ1-3; a tentative D call is TRBD1 (6 bases match). V gives up 1 base and J gives up 5 bases, and the segment between their germline ends measures 15 bases. Counted from cysteine to phenylalanine, this CDR3 has 16 amino acids. Only the CDR3 part of the read is kept: 48 bases, read in frame from the first base.